The 26 T cell receptor beta chains in this list originate from one sample, sequenced in a study of type 1 regulatory T cells. TCRdb analysed the reads with MiXCR anew, one entry per CDR3 protein. The table shows roughly 25,000 distinct CDR3 sequences, with 55% to 80% occurring only once. For these receptors, no antigen is known. The sequenced material came from cultured T cells, either the whole culture or a sorted T cell fraction (not recorded which). The sample's subset: Tr1-enriched cell product generated in vitro against host alloantigens. The receptors shown here come from a human donor in good health.

The V and J genes are TRBV5-1 and TRBJ1-2, with TRBD1 matching over 10 bases. After removal of 2 bases from V and 1 base from J, the junction contained 8 bases not matched to a gene. The CDR3 covers 17 residues. The germline CDR1 and CDR2 sequences are SGHRS and YFSETQ. This chain's CDR3 is CASSFSPGTGVNYGYTF. The CDR3 nucleotides are TGCGCCAGCAGCTTTTCCCCCGGGACAGGGGTTAACTATGGCTACACCTTC. The entire variable domain, with the rest obtained from reference TRBV5-1 and TRBJ1-2, is as follows: KAGVTQTPRYLIKTRGQQVTLSCSPISGHRSVSWYQQTPGQGLQFLFEYFSETQRNKGNFPGRFSGRQFSNSRSEMNVSTLELGDSALYLCASSFSPGTGVNYGYTFGSGTRLTVV.

The chain combines TRBV6-6 with TRBJ2-3; a possible D gene is TRBD1 (7 bases). Trimming shortened V by 3 bases and J by 4 bases, and 17 bases separated the two germline ends. The V gene's germline CDR1 is MNHNY and CDR2 SVGAGI (reference sequence). The CDR3 loop spans 16 amino acids. CDR3 bases: TGTGCCAGCAGTTATGTTGGCACAGGGGAGGCAGATACGCAGTATTTT. Its translation is CASSYVGTGEADTQYF.

The chain uses TRBV2 and TRBJ2-7; D is undetermined. Between the trimmed V and J ends, which lost 6 bases and 5 bases, there was a span of 8 bases. The CDR3 runs to 11 residues. Germline V gene lookup returns CDR1 SNHLY and CDR2 FYNNEI. CDR3 DNA sequence: TGTGCCAGCAGGTTGTCCAACGAGCAGTACTTC. This translates into CASRLSNEQYF.

By share, this clonotype counts as medium-sized. V is TRBV6-5 and J is TRBJ1-4; 9 nucleotides align to TRBD1. Germline lookup yields CDR1 MNHEY and CDR2 SVGAGI. CDR3 size: 16 residues. The J segment lost 7 bases and the V segment lost 5 bases, leaving 11 bases of the junction unmatched. Written as DNA, the CDR3 is TGTGCCAGCAGTAAAGGGACAGGGTCTGGGGGTGAAAAACTGTTTTTT. Its protein is CASSKGTGSGGEKLFF.

The V gene is TRBV11-3, the J gene TRBJ2-2; D possibly corresponds to TRBD1 (5 bases). The V end lost 3 bases, the J end lost 6 bases, and 17 bases lay between the germline ends. This CDR3 is 16 amino acids long. Germline loops: CDR1 SGHNT, CDR2 YENEEA. The DNA of the CDR3 is TGTGCCAGCAGCTTGAGGTGGGGCCTGATGGCCGGGGAGCTGTTTTTT. This codes for CASSLRWGLMAGELFF.

This clonotype came up once. The chain employs TRBV19 and TRBJ2-3, with D hard to call. Trimming removed 3 bases from V and 0 bases from J, with 10 bases in between. This CDR3 comprises 15 residues. Germline V gives CDR1 LNHDA, CDR2 SQIVND (reference sequence). This chain's CDR3 is CASSILAASTDTQYF. CDR3 nucleotide sequence: TGTGCCAGTAGTATCCTTGCAGCTAGCACAGATACGCAGTATTTT.

V and J are TRBV7-2 and TRBJ2-2; 9 bases agree with TRBD1. V trimming: 5 bases; J trimming: 6 bases; junction bases outside the gene matches: 4. The CDR3 is 14 amino acids. In germline, CDR1 is SGHTA, CDR2 FQGNSA. Written as DNA, the CDR3 is TGTGCCAGCAGCATCAACAGGGGGCCCGGGGAGCTGTTTTTT. Encoded protein: CASSINRGPGELFF.

This rearrangement joins TRBV5-1 to TRBJ2-5; D is undetermined. With 4 bases removed from V and 5 bases from J, the gap between germline ends came to 18 bases. The CDR3 is made up of 15 amino acids. Germline CDR1 reads SGHRS; CDR2 reads YFSETQ. This CDR3 is CASSSQIHTGETQYF. The CDR3 DNA is TGCGCCAGCAGCAGCCAGATCCATACCGGGGAGACCCAGTACTTC.

This clonotype was counted only a few times. The chain recombines TRBV27 with TRBJ1-1, with D possibly matching TRBD1 (6 bases). The V end was cut by 1 base, the J end by 1 base, with 13 bases between. The CDR3 extends over 16 amino acids. Germline CDR1 is MNHEY and CDR2 is SMNVEV (reference sequence). DNA for the CDR3: TGTGCCAGCAGTTTATACCCGGGAGGGGGGAACACTGAAGCTTTCTTT. Translating it yields CASSLYPGGGNTEAFF.

The chain has TRBV20-1 and TRBJ1-2, with 7 bases lining up with TRBD1. The V gene end was trimmed by 3 bases and the J gene end by 4 bases; junction bases not matched to a gene: 2. The length of the CDR3 is 12 residues. Per germline, CDR1 DFQATT and CDR2 SNEGSKA (reference sequence). CDR3 loop: CSASWDSYGYTF. DNA for the CDR3: TGCAGTGCTAGTTGGGACAGCTATGGCTACACCTTC.

The V call is TRBV7-9, the J call TRBJ2-3; D might be TRBD1 (6 bases). Germline V lookup: CDR1 SEHNR, CDR2 FQNEAQ (reference sequence). V was pared by 6 bases and J by 0 bases, with 13 bases between. The length of the CDR3 is 15 residues. For the CDR3, the DNA is TGTGCCAGCAGGGTCACAGGGTTCAGCACAGATACGCAGTATTTT. Translation: CASRVTGFSTDTQYF. Full variable domain (outside the CDR3, taken from reference TRBV7-9 and TRBJ2-3): DTGVSQNPRHKITKRGQNVTFRCDPISEHNRLYWYRQTLGQGPEFLTYFQNEAQLEKSRLLSDRFSAERPKGSFSTLEIQRTEQGDSAMYLCASRVTGFSTDTQYFGPGTRLTVL.

The table lists this clonotype with a few counts. The rearrangement joins TRBV5-1 to TRBJ1-1; 10 bases agree with TRBD1. The CDR3 runs to 14 residues. CDR1 is SGHRS, CDR2 YFSETQ, per germline. Trimming at V came to 5 bases and at J to 3 bases, leaving 4 bases not matched to a gene. CDR3: CASRTGGADTEAFF. The CDR3 nucleotides are TGCGCCAGCAGGACAGGGGGCGCTGACACTGAAGCTTTCTTT.

This chain connects TRBV12-3 or TRBV12-4 to TRBJ2-7; no reliable D call. CDR3 length equals 12 residues. The germline V and J ends were trimmed by 6 bases and 9 bases, with 15 bases remaining between them. CDR3 sequence reads: CASRLPGMGQYF. DNA for the CDR3: TGTGCCAGCAGGCTTCCCGGTATGGGGCAGTACTTC.

The chain joins TRBV12-3 or TRBV12-4 to TRBJ1-5; TRBD1 matches at 9 bases. The CDR3 totals 14 residues. Trimming cost V 7 bases and J 6 bases; bases outside gene matches: 7. CDR3 amino acids: CASTTGGRGQPQHF. The CDR3 DNA follows: TGTGCCAGCACCACAGGGGGCCGCGGTCAGCCCCAGCATTTT.

The DNA of the CDR3 is TGTGCCAGCAGCCTGACTAGCGGGGGGGCCTCTGCCGGGGAGCTGTTTTTT. It specifies CASSLTSGGASAGELFF. This chain connects TRBV28 to TRBJ2-2, with TRBD2 matching 14 bases. This CDR3 comprises 17 residues. V shed 6 bases, J shed 6 bases, and the junction held 9 bases outside the gene matches. Germline lookup yields CDR1 MDHEN and CDR2 SYDVKM.

The chain uses TRBV6-5 and TRBJ1-4; a possible D gene is TRBD1 (5 bases). Germline loops: CDR1 MNHEY, CDR2 SVGAGI. The CDR3 runs 13 residues. The V and J ends lost 8 bases and 7 bases respectively, with 14 bases between them. CDR3 bases: TGTGCCAGCGGCGGTGGGGCTCGTGAAAAACTGTTTTTT. Amino acid sequence: CASGGGAREKLFF.

The chain couples TRBV12-3 or TRBV12-4 to TRBJ2-1; the match to TRBD2 covers 12 bases. This CDR3 has 21 amino acids. V lost 3 bases, J lost 7 bases, and 22 bases stayed unmatched. CDR3 protein: CASSFWGPAVPSGGAQNEQFF. CDR3 nucleotides: TGTGCCAGCAGTTTTTGGGGCCCGGCTGTGCCTAGCGGGGGGGCCCAGAATGAGCAGTTCTTC.

The chain carries TRBV5-1 and TRBJ2-7; D unresolved. Per germline, CDR1 SGHRS and CDR2 YFSETQ. The germline V and J ends were trimmed by 5 bases and 0 bases, with 15 bases remaining between them. The CDR3 sequence is 15 residues long. CDR3 coding DNA: TGCGCCAGCAGTACAGCCGGGTTGAGCTCCTACGAGCAGTACTTC. It yields the protein CASSTAGLSSYEQYF. Filled out from reference TRBV5-1 and TRBJ2-7, the complete variable domain reads KAGVTQTPRYLIKTRGQQVTLSCSPISGHRSVSWYQQTPGQGLQFLFEYFSETQRNKGNFPGRFSGRQFSNSRSEMNVSTLELGDSALYLCASSTAGLSSYEQYFGPGTRLTVT.

The chain couples TRBV7-2 to TRBJ2-4; D not certain. The CDR3 runs 14 residues. Germline V gene lookup returns CDR1 SGHTA and CDR2 FQGNSA. V dropped 5 bases and J dropped 1 base, with 9 bases sitting between them. The CDR3 loop is CASSREGAKNIQYF. CDR3 DNA sequence: TGTGCCAGCAGCCGCGAAGGGGCCAAAAACATTCAGTACTTC.

This clonotype showed up just a few times. CDR3 DNA: TGTGCCAGCAGAGCAACAAGCGGGGTAAACACCGGGGAGCTGTTTTTT. Its translation is CASRATSGVNTGELFF. The chain couples TRBV7-2 to TRBJ2-2, with 7 bases that match TRBD2. The junction had 9 bases not matched to a gene; V was cut back by 6 bases and J by 2 bases. The CDR3 spans 16 residues. Germline V gene data show CDR1 as SGHTA and CDR2 as FQGNSA.

This clonotype was detected only once. The chain has TRBV12-3 or TRBV12-4 and TRBJ2-3, with a possible D match to TRBD1 (6 bases). The ends were cut back, 2 bases at V and 2 bases at J, with 11 bases in the middle. The CDR3 sequence is 15 residues long. For the CDR3, the DNA is TGTGCCAGCAGTTTACAGGGACAAGACACAGATACGCAGTATTTT. Residues: CASSLQGQDTDTQYF.

The gene calls are TRBV5-1 and TRBJ2-1; D is unresolved. The germline V and J ends were trimmed by 0 bases and 7 bases, with 14 bases remaining between them. CDR3 length equals 15 residues. Germline CDR1 SGHRS, CDR2 YFSETQ. The CDR3 bases are TGCGCCAGCAGCTTGGCCACCGGGCTAGTGAATGAGCAGTTCTTC. This sequence encodes CASSLATGLVNEQFF.

The rearrangement joins TRBV9 to TRBJ2-7; D call uncertain. This CDR3 is 12 amino acids long. V was shortened by 0 bases and J by 5 bases, with 6 bases between the two germline ends. Germline assignment: CDR1 SGDLS and CDR2 YYNGEE. The CDR3 loop is CASSVGPHEQYF. The CDR3 DNA sequence: TGTGCCAGCAGCGTAGGGCCCCACGAGCAGTACTTC.

As regards this clonotype: A read error may be the cause here, since a much bigger clone is one base away. The chain couples TRBV7-2 to TRBJ2-5; D not resolved. This CDR3 comprises 11 residues. Trimming removed 5 bases from V and 5 bases from J, with 6 bases in between. Germline values: CDR1 SGHTA, CDR2 FQGNSA. The CDR3, as DNA: TGTGCCAGCAGCCCTCATGAGACCCAGTACTTC. It codes for CASSPHETQYF.

This rearrangement joins TRBV20-1 to TRBJ2-2; maybe TRBD2 (5 bases). This CDR3 is 14 amino acids long. Germline V lookup: CDR1 DFQATT, CDR2 SNEGSKA (reference sequence). V was pared by 1 base and J by 4 bases, with 10 bases between. CDR3 sequence reads: CSARGRTRTGELFF. The CDR3 bases are TGCAGTGCTAGAGGGAGGACCCGCACCGGGGAGCTGTTTTTT.

The gene calls are TRBV7-6 and TRBJ2-2; no clear D gene. V lost 7 bases, J lost 4 bases, and 22 bases lay in between. This CDR3 has 17 residues. CDR1 is SGHVS and CDR2 is FNYEAQ in the germline V gene. In DNA form, the CDR3 reads TGTGCCAGCAACCTTAAGGAGAACTACCCGGGCACCGGGGAGCTGTTTTTT. Amino acid sequence: CASNLKENYPGTGELFF.